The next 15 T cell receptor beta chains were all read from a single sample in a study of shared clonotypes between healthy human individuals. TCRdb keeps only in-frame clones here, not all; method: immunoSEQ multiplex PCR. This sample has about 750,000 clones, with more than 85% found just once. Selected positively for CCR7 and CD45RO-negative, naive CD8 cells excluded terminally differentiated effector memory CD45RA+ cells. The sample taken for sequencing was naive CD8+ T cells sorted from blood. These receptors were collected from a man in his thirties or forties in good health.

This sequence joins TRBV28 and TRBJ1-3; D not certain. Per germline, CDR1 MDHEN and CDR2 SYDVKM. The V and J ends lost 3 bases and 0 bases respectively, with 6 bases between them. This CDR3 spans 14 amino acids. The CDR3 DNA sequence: TGTGCCAGCAGTTTGCTTGACTCTGGAAACACCATATATTTT. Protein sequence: CASSLLDSGNTIYF.

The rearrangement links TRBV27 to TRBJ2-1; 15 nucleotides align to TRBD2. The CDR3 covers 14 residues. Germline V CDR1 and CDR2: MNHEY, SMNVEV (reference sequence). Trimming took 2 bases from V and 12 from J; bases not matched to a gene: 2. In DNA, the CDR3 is TGTGCCAGCAGTTTAGGGACTAGCGGGAGGTCGCAGTTCTTC. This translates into CASSLGTSGRSQFF.

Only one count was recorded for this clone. The CDR3 nucleotides read TGTGCCAGCAGCTTAACCTACAATGAGCAGTTCTTC. It is translated as CASSLTYNEQFF. The chain combines TRBV13 with TRBJ2-1; no firm D call. This CDR3 is built from 12 residues. Germline-derived CDR1 and CDR2 are PRHDT and FYEKMQ (reference sequence). Trimming took off 2 bases at V and 2 bases at J, with 1 base between the two ends.

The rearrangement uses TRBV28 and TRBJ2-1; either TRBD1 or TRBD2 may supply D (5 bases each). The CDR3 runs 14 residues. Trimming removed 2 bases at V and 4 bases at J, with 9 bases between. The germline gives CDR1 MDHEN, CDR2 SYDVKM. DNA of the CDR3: TGTGCCAGCAGTTTAGAGGGGCCGTACAATGAGCAGTTCTTC. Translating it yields CASSLEGPYNEQFF.

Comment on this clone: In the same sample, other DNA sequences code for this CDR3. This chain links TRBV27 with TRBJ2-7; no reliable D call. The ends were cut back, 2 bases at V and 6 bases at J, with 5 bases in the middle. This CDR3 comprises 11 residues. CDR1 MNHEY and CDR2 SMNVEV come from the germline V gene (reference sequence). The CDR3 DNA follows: TGTGCCAGCAGTTTAGGAGCCGAGCAGTACTTC. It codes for CASSLGAEQYF.

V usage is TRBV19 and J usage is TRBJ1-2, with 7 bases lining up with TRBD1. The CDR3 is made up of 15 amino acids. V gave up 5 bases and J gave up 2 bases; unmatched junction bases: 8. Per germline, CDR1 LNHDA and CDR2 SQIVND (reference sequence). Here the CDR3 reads CASSLWTGGNYGYTF. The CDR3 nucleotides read TGTGCCAGTAGTTTATGGACAGGCGGCAACTATGGCTACACCTTC.

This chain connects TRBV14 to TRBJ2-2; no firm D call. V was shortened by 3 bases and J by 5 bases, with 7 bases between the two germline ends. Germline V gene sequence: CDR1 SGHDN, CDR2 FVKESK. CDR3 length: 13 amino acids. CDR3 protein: CASSQGITGELFF. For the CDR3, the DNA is TGTGCCAGCAGCCAGGGGATTACCGGGGAGCTGTTTTTT. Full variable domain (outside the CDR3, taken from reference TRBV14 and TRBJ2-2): EAGVTQFPSHSVIEKGQTVTLRCDPISGHDNLYWYRRVMGKEIKFLLHFVKESKQDESGMPNNRFLAERTGGTYSTLKVQPAELEDSGVYFCASSQGITGELFFGEGSRLTVL.

The CDR3 DNA sequence: TGTGCCATCAGTGATACCAGGACCGAGCTACTTGAGCAGTACTTC. This encodes CAISDTRTELLEQYF. The chain employs TRBV10-3 and TRBJ2-7; D is uncertain. This CDR3 region has 15 residues. Per the germline V gene, CDR1 is ENHRY and CDR2 is SYGVKD. The V end lost 3 bases, the J end lost 7 bases, and 19 bases lay between the germline ends.

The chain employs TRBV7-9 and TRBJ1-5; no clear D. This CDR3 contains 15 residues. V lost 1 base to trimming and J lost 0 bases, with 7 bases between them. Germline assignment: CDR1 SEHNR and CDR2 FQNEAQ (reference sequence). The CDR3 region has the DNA TGTGCCAGCAGCTTAGGAGGTACTAGCAATCAGCCCCAGCATTTT. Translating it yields CASSLGGTSNQPQHF.

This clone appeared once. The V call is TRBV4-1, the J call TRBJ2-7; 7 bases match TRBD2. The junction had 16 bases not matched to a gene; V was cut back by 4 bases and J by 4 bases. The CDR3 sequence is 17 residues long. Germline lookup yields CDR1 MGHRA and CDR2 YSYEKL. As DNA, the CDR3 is TGCGCCAGCAGCCCCCAAGTATTGGGGGAGGGCGAGTACGAGCAGTACTTC. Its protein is CASSPQVLGEGEYEQYF.

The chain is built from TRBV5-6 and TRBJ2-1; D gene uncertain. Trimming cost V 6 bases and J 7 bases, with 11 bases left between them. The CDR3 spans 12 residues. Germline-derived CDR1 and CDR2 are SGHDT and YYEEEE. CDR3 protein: CASTSGVNEQFF. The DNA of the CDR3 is TGTGCCAGCACCTCTGGGGTGAATGAGCAGTTCTTC.

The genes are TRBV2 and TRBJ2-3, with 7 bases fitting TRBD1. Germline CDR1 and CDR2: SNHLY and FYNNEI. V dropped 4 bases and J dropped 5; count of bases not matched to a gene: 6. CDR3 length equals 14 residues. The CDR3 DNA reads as TGTGCCAGCAGTGGTCAGGACAGGCAAGATACGCAGTATTTT. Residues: CASSGQDRQDTQYF.

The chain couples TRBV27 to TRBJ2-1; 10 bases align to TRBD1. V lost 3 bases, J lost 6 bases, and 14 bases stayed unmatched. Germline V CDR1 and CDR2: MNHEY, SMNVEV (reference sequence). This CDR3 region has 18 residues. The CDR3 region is CASSLVLEGTGEVNEQFF. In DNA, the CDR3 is TGTGCCAGCAGTTTGGTACTTGAGGGGACAGGGGAGGTCAATGAGCAGTTCTTC.

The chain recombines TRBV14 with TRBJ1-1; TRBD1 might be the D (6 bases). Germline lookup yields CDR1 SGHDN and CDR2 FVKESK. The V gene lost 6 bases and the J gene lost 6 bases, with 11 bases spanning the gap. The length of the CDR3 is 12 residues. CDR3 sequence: CASRGGGPEAFF. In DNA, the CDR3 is TGTGCCAGCAGAGGGGGGGGCCCTGAAGCTTTCTTT.

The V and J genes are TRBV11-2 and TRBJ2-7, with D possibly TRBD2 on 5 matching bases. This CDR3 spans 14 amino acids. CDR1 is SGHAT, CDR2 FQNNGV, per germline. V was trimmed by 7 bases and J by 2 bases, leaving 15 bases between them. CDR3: CASTGSRDPYEQYF. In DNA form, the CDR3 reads TGTGCCAGCACCGGCAGCCGGGATCCCTACGAGCAGTACTTC.